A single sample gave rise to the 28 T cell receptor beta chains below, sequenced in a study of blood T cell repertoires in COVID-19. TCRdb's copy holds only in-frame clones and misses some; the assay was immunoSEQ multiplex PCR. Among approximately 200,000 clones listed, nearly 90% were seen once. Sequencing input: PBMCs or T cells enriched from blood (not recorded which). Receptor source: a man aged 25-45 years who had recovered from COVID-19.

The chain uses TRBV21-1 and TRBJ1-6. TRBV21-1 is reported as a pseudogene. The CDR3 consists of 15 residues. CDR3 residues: CASSIRGGERSPLHF. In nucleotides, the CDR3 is TGTGCCAGCAGCATTCGAGGGGGGGAGAGGTCACCCCTCCACTTT.

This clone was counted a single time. DNA for the CDR3: TGTGCCAGCAGCGCACAGGGCTCGGCTGGAAACACCATATATTTT. It translates to CASSAQGSAGNTIYF. This chain connects TRBV7-2 to TRBJ1-3; possibly TRBD1 for D (6 bases). The CDR3 is 15 amino acids. Looked up from germline, CDR1 is SGHTA and CDR2 is FQGNSA. V was pared by 5 bases and J by 2 bases, with 13 bases between.

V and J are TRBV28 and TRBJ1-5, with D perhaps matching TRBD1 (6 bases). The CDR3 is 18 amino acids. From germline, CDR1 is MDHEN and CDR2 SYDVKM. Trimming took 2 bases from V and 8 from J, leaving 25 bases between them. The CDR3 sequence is CASSLQLGGGTVVEPQHF. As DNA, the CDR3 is TGTGCCAGCAGTTTACAGCTAGGGGGGGGGACCGTTGTTGAGCCCCAGCATTTT.

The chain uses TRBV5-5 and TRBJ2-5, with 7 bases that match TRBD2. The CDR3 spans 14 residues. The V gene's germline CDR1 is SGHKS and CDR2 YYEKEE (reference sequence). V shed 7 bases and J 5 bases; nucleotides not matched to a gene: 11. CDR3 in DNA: TGTGCCAGCCAGGAAGCGGGGTTCGGGGAGACCCAGTACTTC. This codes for CASQEAGFGETQYF.

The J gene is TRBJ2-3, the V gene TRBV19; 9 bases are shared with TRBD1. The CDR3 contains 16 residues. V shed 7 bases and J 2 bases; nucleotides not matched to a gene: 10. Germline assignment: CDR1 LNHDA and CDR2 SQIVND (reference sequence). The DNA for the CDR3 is TGTGCCAGTACCCCAGGGGGACAGGGACCCACAGATACGCAGTATTTT. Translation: CASTPGGQGPTDTQYF.

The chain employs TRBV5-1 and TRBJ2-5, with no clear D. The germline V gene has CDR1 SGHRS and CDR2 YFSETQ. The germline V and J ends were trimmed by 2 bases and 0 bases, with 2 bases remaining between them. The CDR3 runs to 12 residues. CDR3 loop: CASSFNQETQYF. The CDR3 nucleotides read TGCGCCAGCAGCTTTAACCAAGAGACCCAGTACTTC.

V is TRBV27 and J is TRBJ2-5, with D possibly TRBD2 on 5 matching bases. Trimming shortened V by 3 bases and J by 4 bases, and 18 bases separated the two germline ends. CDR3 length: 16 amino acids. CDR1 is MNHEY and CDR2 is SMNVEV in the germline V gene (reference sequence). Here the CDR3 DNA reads TGTGCCAGCAGTTTTTCGGGGTTCTGGGGTCGAGAGACCCAGTACTTC. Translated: CASSFSGFWGRETQYF.

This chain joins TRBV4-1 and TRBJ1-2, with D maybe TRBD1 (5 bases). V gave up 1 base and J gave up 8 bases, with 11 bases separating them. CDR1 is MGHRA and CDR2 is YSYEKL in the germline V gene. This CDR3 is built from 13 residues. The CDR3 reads CASSQAQGGGYTF. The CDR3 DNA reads TGCGCCAGCAGCCAAGCTCAGGGCGGCGGCTACACCTTC.

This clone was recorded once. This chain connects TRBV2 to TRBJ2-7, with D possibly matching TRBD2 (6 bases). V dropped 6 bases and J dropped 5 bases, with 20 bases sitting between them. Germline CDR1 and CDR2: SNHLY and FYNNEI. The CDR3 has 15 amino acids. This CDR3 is CASRQLGTSHNEQYF. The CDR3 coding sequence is TGTGCCAGCAGGCAACTCGGGACTTCACATAACGAGCAGTACTTC.

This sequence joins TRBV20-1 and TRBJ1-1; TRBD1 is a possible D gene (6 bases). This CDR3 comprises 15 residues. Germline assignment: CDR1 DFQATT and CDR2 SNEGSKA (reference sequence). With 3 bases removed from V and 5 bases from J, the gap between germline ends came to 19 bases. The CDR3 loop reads CSASNNRVGETEAFF. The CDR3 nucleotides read TGCAGTGCTAGTAATAACAGGGTCGGAGAAACTGAAGCTTTCTTT.

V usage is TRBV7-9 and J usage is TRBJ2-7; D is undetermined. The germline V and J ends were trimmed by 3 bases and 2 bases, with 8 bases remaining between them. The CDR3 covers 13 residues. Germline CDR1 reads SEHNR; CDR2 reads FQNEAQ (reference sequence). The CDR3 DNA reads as TGTGCCAGCAGCTTTTCGGGTCCCTACGAGCAGTACTTC. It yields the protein CASSFSGPYEQYF.

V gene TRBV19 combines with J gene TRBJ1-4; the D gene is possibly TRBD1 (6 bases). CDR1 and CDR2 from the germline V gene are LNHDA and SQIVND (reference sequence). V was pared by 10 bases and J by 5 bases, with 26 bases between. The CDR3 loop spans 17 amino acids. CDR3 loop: CATKRSEQGGRNEKLFF. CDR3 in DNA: TGTGCCACCAAAAGATCCGAACAAGGGGGTCGAAATGAAAAACTGTTTTTT.

CDR3 loop: CASSLDWGTKTQYF. The CDR3 nucleotides are TGTGCCAGCAGCTTGGATTGGGGGACAAAGACCCAGTACTTC. The chain links TRBV5-8 to TRBJ2-5; D possibly corresponds to TRBD1 (6 bases). The CDR3 extends over 14 amino acids. Trimming removed 0 bases from V and 6 bases from J, with 12 bases in between. Germline lookup yields CDR1 SGHTS and CDR2 YDEGEE.

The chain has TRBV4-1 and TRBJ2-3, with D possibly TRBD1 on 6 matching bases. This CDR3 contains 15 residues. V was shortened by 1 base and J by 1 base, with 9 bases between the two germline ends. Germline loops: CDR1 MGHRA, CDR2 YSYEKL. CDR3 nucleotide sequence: TGCGCCAGCAGCCAAGGTCCAGGGGGCACAGATACGCAGTATTTT. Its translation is CASSQGPGGTDTQYF.

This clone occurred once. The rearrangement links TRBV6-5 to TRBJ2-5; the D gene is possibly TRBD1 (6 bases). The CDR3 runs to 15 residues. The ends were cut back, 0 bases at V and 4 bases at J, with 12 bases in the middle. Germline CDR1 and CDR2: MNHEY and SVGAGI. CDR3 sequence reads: CASSYSFWTAETQYF. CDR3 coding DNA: TGTGCCAGCAGTTACTCTTTCTGGACAGCAGAGACCCAGTACTTC.

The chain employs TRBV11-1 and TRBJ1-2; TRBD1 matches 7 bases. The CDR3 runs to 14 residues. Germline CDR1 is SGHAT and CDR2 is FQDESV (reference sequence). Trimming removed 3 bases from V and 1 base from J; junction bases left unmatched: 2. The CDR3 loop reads CASSLGQNNYGYTF. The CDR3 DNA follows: TGTGCCAGCAGCTTGGGACAGAATAACTATGGCTACACCTTC.

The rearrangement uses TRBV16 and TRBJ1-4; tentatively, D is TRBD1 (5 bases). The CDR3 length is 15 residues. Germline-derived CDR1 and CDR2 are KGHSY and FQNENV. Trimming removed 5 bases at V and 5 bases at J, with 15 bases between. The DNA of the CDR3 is TGTGCCAGCAGCTCGCCGGGGGAGCAAAATGAAAAACTGTTTTTT. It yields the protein CASSSPGEQNEKLFF.

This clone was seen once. The CDR3 is CASSLEAFQPQHF. In DNA, the CDR3 is TGTGCCAGCAGTTTGGAGGCGTTTCAGCCCCAGCATTTT. The chain employs TRBV28 and TRBJ1-5; D gene ambiguous. Trimming stripped 3 bases from V and 6 bases from J, with 9 bases between. CDR1 is MDHEN and CDR2 is SYDVKM in the germline V gene. The CDR3 totals 13 residues.

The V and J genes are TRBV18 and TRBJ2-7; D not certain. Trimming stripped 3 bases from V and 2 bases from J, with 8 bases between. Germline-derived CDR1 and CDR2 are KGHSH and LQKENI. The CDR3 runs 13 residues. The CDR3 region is CASSPSRTYEQYF. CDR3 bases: TGTGCCAGCTCACCCTCGCGCACCTACGAGCAGTACTTC.

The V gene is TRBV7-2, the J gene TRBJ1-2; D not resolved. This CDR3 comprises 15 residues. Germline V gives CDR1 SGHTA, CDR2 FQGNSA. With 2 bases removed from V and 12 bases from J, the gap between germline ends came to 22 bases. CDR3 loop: CASSLYGMSTLLDTF. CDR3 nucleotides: TGTGCCAGCAGCTTATACGGGATGAGCACCCTGCTCGACACCTTC. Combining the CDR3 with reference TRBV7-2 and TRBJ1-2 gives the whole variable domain GAGVSQSPSNKVTEKGKDVELRCDPISGHTALYWYRQSLGQGLEFLIYFQGNSAPDKSGLPSDRFSAERTGGSVSTLTIQRTQQEDSAVYLCASSLYGMSTLLDTFGSGTRLTVV.

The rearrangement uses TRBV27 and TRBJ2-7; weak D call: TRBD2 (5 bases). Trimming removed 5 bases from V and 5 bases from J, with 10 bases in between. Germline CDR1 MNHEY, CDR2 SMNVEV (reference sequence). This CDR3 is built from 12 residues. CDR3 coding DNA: TGTGCCAGCAGTGTAAGAGGGCACGAGCAGTACTTC. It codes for CASSVRGHEQYF.

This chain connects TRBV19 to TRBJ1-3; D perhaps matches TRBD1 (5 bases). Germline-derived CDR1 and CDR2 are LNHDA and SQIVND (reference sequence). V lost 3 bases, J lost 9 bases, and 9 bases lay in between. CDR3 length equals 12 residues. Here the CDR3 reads CASSMRGSTIYF. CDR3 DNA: TGTGCCAGTAGTATGCGGGGGTCCACCATATATTTT. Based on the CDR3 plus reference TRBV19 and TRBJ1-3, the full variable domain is DGGITQSPKYLFRKEGQNVTLSCEQNLNHDAMYWYRQDPGQGLRLIYYSQIVNDFQKGDIAEGYSVSREKKESFPLTVTSAQKNPTAFYLCASSMRGSTIYFGEGSWLTVV.

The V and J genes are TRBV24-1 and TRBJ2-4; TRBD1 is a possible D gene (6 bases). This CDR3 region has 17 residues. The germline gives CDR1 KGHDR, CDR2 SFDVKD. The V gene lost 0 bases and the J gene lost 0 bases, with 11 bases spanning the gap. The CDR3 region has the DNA TGTGCCACCAGTGATTTGGGGGGCGCGGTAGCCAAAAACATTCAGTACTTC. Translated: CATSDLGGAVAKNIQYF.

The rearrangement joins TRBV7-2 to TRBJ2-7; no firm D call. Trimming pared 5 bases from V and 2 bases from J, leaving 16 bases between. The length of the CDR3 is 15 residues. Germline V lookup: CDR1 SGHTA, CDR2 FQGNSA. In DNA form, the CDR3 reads TGTGCCAGCAGCGATAGCTATACCATGACCTACGAGCAGTACTTC. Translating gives CASSDSYTMTYEQYF. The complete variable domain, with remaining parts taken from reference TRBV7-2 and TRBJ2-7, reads GAGVSQSPSNKVTEKGKDVELRCDPISGHTALYWYRQSLGQGLEFLIYFQGNSAPDKSGLPSDRFSAERTGGSVSTLTIQRTQQEDSAVYLCASSDSYTMTYEQYFGPGTRLTVT.

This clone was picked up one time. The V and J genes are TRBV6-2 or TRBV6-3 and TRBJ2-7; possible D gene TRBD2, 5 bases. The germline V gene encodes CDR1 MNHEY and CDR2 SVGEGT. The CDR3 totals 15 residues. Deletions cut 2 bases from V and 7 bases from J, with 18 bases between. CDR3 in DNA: TGTGCCAGCAGTTACCGCGGGCTGGTCCGTAAGGAGCAGTACTTC. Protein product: CASSYRGLVRKEQYF.

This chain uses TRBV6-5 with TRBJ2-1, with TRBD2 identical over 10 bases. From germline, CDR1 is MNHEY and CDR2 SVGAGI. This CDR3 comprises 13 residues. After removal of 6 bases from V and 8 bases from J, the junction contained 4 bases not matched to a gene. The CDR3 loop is CASRVLAGYEQFF. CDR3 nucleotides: TGTGCCAGCAGGGTACTAGCGGGATATGAGCAGTTCTTC.

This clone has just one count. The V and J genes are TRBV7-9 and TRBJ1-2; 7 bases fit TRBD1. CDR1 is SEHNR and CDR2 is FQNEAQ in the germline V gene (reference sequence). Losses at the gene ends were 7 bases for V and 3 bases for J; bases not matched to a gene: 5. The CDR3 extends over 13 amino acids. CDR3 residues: CASTTGTDYGYTF. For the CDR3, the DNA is TGTGCCAGCACTACCGGGACAGACTATGGCTACACCTTC.

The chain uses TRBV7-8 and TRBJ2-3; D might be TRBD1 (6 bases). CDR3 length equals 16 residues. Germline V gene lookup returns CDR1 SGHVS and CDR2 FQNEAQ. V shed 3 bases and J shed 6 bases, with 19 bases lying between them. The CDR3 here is CASSFDRSQVVDTQYF. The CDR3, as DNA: TGTGCCAGCAGCTTTGACAGGAGTCAAGTAGTCGATACGCAGTATTTT.